What follows are 21 T cell receptor beta chains derived from one specimen sequenced in a study of control samples from healthy donors and cancer patients. The protocol was immunoSEQ multiplex PCR, while the TCRdb copy is restricted to in-frame clones and leaves out a portion. The data hold fewer than 20,000 clones, with about 90% observed a single time. Sequenced material: PBMCs. These receptors all stem from a woman aged 70-85 years with colorectal cancer.

This chain connects TRBV11-3 to TRBJ1-1, with D hard to call. V was trimmed by 5 bases and J by 0 bases, leaving 10 bases between them. The CDR3 is made up of 14 amino acids. Germline V lookup: CDR1 SGHNT, CDR2 YENEEA. The CDR3 spells CASSPAAMNTEAFF. CDR3 nucleotides: TGTGCCAGCAGCCCAGCGGCAATGAACACTGAAGCTTTCTTT.

This clone was observed a handful of times. J is TRBJ2-7 and V is TRBV5-4, with D possibly TRBD1 on 5 matching bases. CDR1 SGHNT and CDR2 YYREEE come from the germline V gene (reference sequence). The CDR3 totals 14 residues. V was cut by 0 bases and J by 2 bases, with 9 bases left in between. This CDR3 is CASSLGGSPYEQYF. The CDR3 DNA sequence: TGTGCCAGCAGCTTGGGGGGCAGCCCCTACGAGCAGTACTTC. Looking up the rest from reference TRBV5-4 and TRBJ2-7 gives the full variable domain: ETGVTQSPTHLIKTRGQQVTLRCSSQSGHNTVSWYQQALGQGPQFIFQYYREEENGRGNFPPRFSGLQFPNYSSELNVNALELDDSALYLCASSLGGSPYEQYFGPGTRLTVT.

The CDR3 region is CASSIQGLYNEQFF. The CDR3 coding sequence is TGTGCCAGTAGTATACAAGGCCTATACAATGAGCAGTTCTTC. The chain has TRBV19 and TRBJ2-1; D is undetermined. The CDR3 covers 14 residues. V was pared by 2 bases and J by 4 bases, with 9 bases between. Germline CDR1 LNHDA, CDR2 SQIVND (reference sequence).

The V gene is TRBV29-1, the J gene TRBJ2-3; D gene unclear. Germline V lookup: CDR1 SQVTM, CDR2 ANQGSEA. The length of the CDR3 is 15 residues. V lost 4 bases to trimming and J lost 0 bases, with 14 bases between them. The CDR3 DNA reads as TGCAGCGTTGGTCCCTGGGCGGTTAGCACAGATACGCAGTATTTT. Translating gives CSVGPWAVSTDTQYF.

This clone was seen only a few times. The chain links TRBV14 to TRBJ1-2; possible D gene TRBD1, 6 bases. The ends were cut back, 1 base at V and 5 bases at J, with 11 bases in the middle. From germline, CDR1 is SGHDN and CDR2 FVKESK. This CDR3 has 14 residues. CDR3 amino acids: CASSQGNRVYGYTF. CDR3 DNA sequence: TGTGCCAGCAGCCAAGGAAACAGGGTTTATGGCTACACCTTC.

The V and J genes are TRBV19 and TRBJ1-3; 10 nucleotides match TRBD1. The germline gives CDR1 LNHDA, CDR2 SQIVND (reference sequence). The CDR3 spans 15 residues. After removal of 8 bases from V and 2 bases from J, the junction contained 6 bases not matched to a gene. The CDR3 DNA reads TGTGCCAGTCTTCGACAGGGGGCTACTGGAAACACCATATATTTT. This gives the protein CASLRQGATGNTIYF. Full variable domain (missing parts from reference TRBV19 and TRBJ1-3): DGGITQSPKYLFRKEGQNVTLSCEQNLNHDAMYWYRQDPGQGLRLIYYSQIVNDFQKGDIAEGYSVSREKKESFPLTVTSAQKNPTAFYLCASLRQGATGNTIYFGEGSWLTVV.

The chain links TRBV7-8 to TRBJ1-1; D is undetermined. The V and J ends lost 2 bases and 1 base respectively, with 11 bases between them. There are 15 residues in the CDR3. Germline V gene lookup returns CDR1 SGHVS and CDR2 FQNEAQ. The CDR3 sequence is CASSLQVRRNTEAFF. CDR3 sequence (DNA): TGTGCCAGCAGCTTACAAGTTAGAAGGAACACTGAAGCTTTCTTT.

The chain is built from TRBV7-2 and TRBJ2-7; maybe TRBD1 (5 bases). CDR1 and CDR2 from the germline V gene are SGHTA and FQGNSA. CDR3 length equals 13 residues. V was clipped by 2 bases and J by 4 bases, with 9 bases between them. Here the CDR3 DNA reads TGTGCCAGCAGCTTACGACAGCTATACGAGCAGTACTTC. Protein: CASSLRQLYEQYF.

The V gene is TRBV18, the J gene TRBJ2-1; tentatively, D is TRBD2 (6 bases). Per germline, CDR1 KGHSH and CDR2 LQKENI. Trimming cost V 0 bases and J 1 base, with 13 bases left between them. The CDR3 covers 17 residues. CDR3 residues: CASSPPNRRGSYNEQFF. The CDR3 coding sequence is TGTGCCAGCTCACCACCCAATAGGCGGGGTTCCTACAATGAGCAGTTCTTC.

The chain couples TRBV18 to TRBJ2-5; D ambiguous. Trimming shortened V by 3 bases and J by 3 bases, and 20 bases separated the two germline ends. This CDR3 is 17 amino acids long. Per the germline V gene, CDR1 is KGHSH and CDR2 is LQKENI. CDR3 sequence reads: CASSPTRELSGEETQYF. In nucleotides, the CDR3 is TGTGCCAGCTCACCTACCCGTGAACTCTCTGGAGAAGAGACCCAGTACTTC.

The chain links TRBV3-1 (or the pseudogene TRBV3-2) to TRBJ2-5; 7 bases line up with TRBD1. Germline V lookup: CDR1 LGHDT, CDR2 YNNKEL (reference sequence). Trimming took 4 bases from V and 3 from J; bases not matched to a gene: 2. The CDR3 loop spans 13 amino acids. CDR3 protein: CASSRQGEETQYF. The CDR3 DNA is TGTGCCAGCAGCCGACAGGGAGAAGAGACCCAGTACTTC.

The chain uses TRBV7-8 and TRBJ1-3, with 8 bases aligning to TRBD1. The V and J ends lost 2 bases and 1 base, in that order; junction bases with no gene match: 7. Germline CDR1 reads SGHVS; CDR2 reads FQNEAQ. CDR3 length: 17 amino acids. CDR3 nucleotide sequence: TGTGCCAGCAGCTTAAGTGGGGGACAGGTTTCTGGAAACACCATATATTTT. Translation gives CASSLSGGQVSGNTIYF.

The chain links TRBV3-1 (or the pseudogene TRBV3-2) to TRBJ2-1; 15 nucleotides agree with TRBD2. With V trimmed by 4 bases and J by 10 bases, 5 bases remained unmatched. The germline V gene encodes CDR1 LGHDT and CDR2 YNNKEL (reference sequence). CDR3 length equals 15 residues. The CDR3 region has the DNA TGTGCCAGCAGCCTATGGACTAGCGGGAGGGGGGAGCAGTTCTTC. This translates into CASSLWTSGRGEQFF.

This chain links TRBV6-2 or TRBV6-3 with TRBJ2-6, with D possibly matching TRBD1 (6 bases). The CDR3 runs to 18 residues. Germline V lookup: CDR1 MNHEY, CDR2 SVGEGT. Deletions cut 2 bases from V and 0 bases from J, with 14 bases between. As DNA, the CDR3 is TGTGCCAGCAGTTACACCGGACAGCTCCACTCTGGGGCCAACGTCCTGACTTTC. It codes for CASSYTGQLHSGANVLTF.

The CDR3 spells CASSLEAGRSTDTQYF. The DNA for the CDR3 is TGCGCCAGCAGCTTGGAGGCAGGCCGTAGCACAGATACGCAGTATTTT. The V and J genes are TRBV5-1 and TRBJ2-3; no clear D gene. In germline, CDR1 is SGHRS, CDR2 YFSETQ. The CDR3 has 16 amino acids. Trimming removed 0 bases at V and 0 bases at J, with 11 bases between.

V usage is TRBV4-3 and J usage is TRBJ1-4; 10 positions agree with TRBD1. This CDR3 contains 16 residues. From germline, CDR1 is LGHNA and CDR2 YSLEER. Unmatched junction bases numbered 9, after V lost 0 bases and J lost 11 bases. The CDR3 DNA follows: TGCGCCAGCAGCCAAGATCCGAGAGGACAGGGGGAGAAACTGTTTTTT. This codes for CASSQDPRGQGEKLFF.

The chain couples TRBV5-5 to TRBJ1-3, with unresolved D. The CDR3 is 13 amino acids. Trimming cost V 6 bases and J 0 bases, with 7 bases left between them. Germline values: CDR1 SGHKS, CDR2 YYEKEE (reference sequence). In DNA, the CDR3 is TGTGCCAGCACCCGGACCTCTGGAAACACCATATATTTT. Its protein product is CASTRTSGNTIYF. Using reference TRBV5-5 and TRBJ1-3 for the parts outside the CDR3, the full variable domain is DAGVTQSPTHLIKTRGQQVTLRCSPISGHKSVSWYQQVLGQGPQFIFQYYEKEERGRGNFPDRFSARQFPNYSSELNVNALLLGDSALYLCASTRTSGNTIYFGEGSWLTVV.

V and J are TRBV6-5 and TRBJ1-1, with 7 bases aligning to TRBD1. Germline-derived CDR1 and CDR2 are MNHEY and SVGAGI. V shed 4 bases and J 1 base; nucleotides not matched to a gene: 6. The length of the CDR3 is 15 residues. CDR3 DNA sequence: TGTGCCAGCAGTTTTACCAGGGACAGGAACACTGAAGCTTTCTTT. This codes for CASSFTRDRNTEAFF.

This sequence joins TRBV2 and TRBJ2-1, with 12 positions matching TRBD2. This CDR3 contains 16 residues. The V gene's germline CDR1 is SNHLY and CDR2 FYNNEI. Losses at the gene ends were 4 bases for V and 3 bases for J; bases not matched to a gene: 4. In DNA, the CDR3 is TGTGCCAGCAGTGCCCCGGGACTAGCGGGCTACAATGAGCAGTTCTTC. Protein sequence: CASSAPGLAGYNEQFF.

This chain uses TRBV4-1 with TRBJ2-5; 11 bases match TRBD2. Germline CDR1 is MGHRA and CDR2 is YSYEKL. The CDR3 sequence is 18 residues long. V trimming: 1 base; J trimming: 5 bases; junction bases outside the gene matches: 12. The CDR3 sequence is CASSQGGTSGPDWETQYF. Here the CDR3 DNA reads TGCGCCAGCAGCCAAGGTGGGACTAGCGGTCCGGATTGGGAGACCCAGTACTTC.

The V call is TRBV7-3, the J call TRBJ2-2; D is ambiguous. Trimming removed 0 bases from V and 7 bases from J, with 6 bases in between. Germline V gives CDR1 SGHTA, CDR2 FQGTGA. The CDR3 sequence is 13 residues long. The CDR3 nucleotides read TGTGCCAGCAGCTTAACGGGAAACGGGGAGCTGTTTTTT. This sequence encodes CASSLTGNGELFF. The complete variable domain, with remaining parts taken from reference TRBV7-3 and TRBJ2-2, reads GAGVSQTPSNKVTEKGKYVELRCDPISGHTALYWYRQSLGQGPEFLIYFQGTGAADDSGLPNDRFFAVRPEGSVSTLKIQRTERGDSAVYLCASSLTGNGELFFGEGSRLTVL.